What follows are 22 T cell receptor beta chains derived from one specimen sequenced in a study of cytomegalovirus exposure and HLA in healthy donors. This PCR relied on a set of 60 Vbeta primers and 13 Jbeta primers. Measured with immunoSEQ multiplex PCR; TCRdb has only the in-frame clones, and not every one. The sample holds more than 150,000 clones; approximately 71% are singletons and the top ten take about 8%. The specimen was PBMCs. The receptor source for this set is a woman in her thirties or forties in good health and CMV-seropositive.

This clone was counted a few times. This rearrangement joins TRBV10-3 to TRBJ2-5; possibly TRBD1 for D (6 bases). This CDR3 is built from 12 residues. With 6 bases removed from V and 4 bases from J, the gap between germline ends came to 9 bases. Germline V lookup: CDR1 ENHRY, CDR2 SYGVKD. CDR3 protein: CAIRGGGETQYF. CDR3 sequence (DNA): TGTGCCATCAGAGGGGGTGGAGAGACCCAGTACTTC.

V gene TRBV5-8 combines with J gene TRBJ2-1; 8 bases align to TRBD1. The CDR3 extends over 13 amino acids. Germline V gene sequence: CDR1 SGHTS, CDR2 YDEGEE. Trimming at V came to 3 bases and at J to 13 bases, leaving 9 bases not matched to a gene. CDR3 nucleotide sequence: TGTGCCAGCAGCTCTACCCGACAGGGGCCACAGTTCTTC. It codes for CASSSTRQGPQFF. Filled out from reference TRBV5-8 and TRBJ2-1, the complete variable domain reads EAGVTQSPTHLIKTRGQQATLRCSPISGHTSVYWYQQALGLGLQFLLWYDEGEERNRGNFPPRFSGRQFPNYSSELNVNALELEDSALYLCASSSTRQGPQFFGPGTRLTVL.

In DNA, the CDR3 is TGTGCCAGCAGTTACCTTAGCGCAGGGGCTAATGAAAAACTGTTTTTT. Its protein is CASSYLSAGANEKLFF. The V call is TRBV6-5, the J call TRBJ1-4; D is perhaps TRBD1 (6 bases). This CDR3 comprises 16 residues. V was cut by 2 bases and J by 3 bases, with 13 bases left in between. CDR1 MNHEY and CDR2 SVGAGI come from the germline V gene.

This chain connects TRBV6-5 to TRBJ1-1; a weak D match, TRBD1 (5 bases). Germline V gene data show CDR1 as MNHEY and CDR2 as SVGAGI. V lost 5 bases and J 5 bases, leaving 18 bases between the germline ends. This CDR3 has 15 amino acids. This CDR3 is CASSPWGVGRTEAFF. CDR3 in DNA: TGTGCCAGCAGTCCCTGGGGGGTGGGCAGGACTGAAGCTTTCTTT.

The chain combines TRBV29-1 with TRBJ2-3; 7 bases fit TRBD1. The CDR3 is made up of 12 amino acids. In germline, CDR1 is SQVTM, CDR2 ANQGSEA. V lost 8 bases, J lost 5 bases, and 7 bases stayed unmatched. The CDR3 loop is CSMGQTKDTQYF. The CDR3 DNA reads as TGCAGCATGGGACAGACGAAAGATACGCAGTATTTT.

The CDR3 protein is CASSGLQGRTNNEQFF. Written as DNA, the CDR3 is TGTGCCAGTAGTGGATTACAGGGACGAACTAACAATGAGCAGTTCTTC. The chain couples TRBV19 to TRBJ2-1; possibly TRBD1 for D (6 bases). V was cut by 5 bases and J by 5 bases, with 19 bases left in between. CDR3 length equals 16 residues. Germline CDR1 and CDR2: LNHDA and SQIVND (reference sequence).

The chain carries TRBV9 and TRBJ2-7, with TRBD1 matching over 7 bases. After removal of 2 bases from V and 2 bases from J, the junction contained 13 bases not matched to a gene. CDR1 and CDR2 (germline): SGDLS, YYNGEE. This CDR3 is built from 17 residues. CDR3 loop: CASSVGQQGQGTYEQYF. For the CDR3, the DNA is TGTGCCAGCAGCGTCGGACAACAGGGGCAGGGGACCTACGAGCAGTACTTC.

The rearrangement links TRBV29-1 to TRBJ2-7; 11 nucleotides line up with TRBD2. Per the germline V gene, CDR1 is SQVTM and CDR2 is ANQGSEA. Trimming removed 7 bases from V and 7 bases from J; junction bases left unmatched: 9. The CDR3 totals 13 residues. The CDR3 is CSARLAGLAEQYF. As DNA, the CDR3 is TGCAGCGCTCGACTAGCGGGACTCGCGGAGCAGTACTTC.

The J gene is TRBJ1-2, the V gene TRBV5-5; D perhaps matches TRBD1 (6 bases). The CDR3 totals 14 residues. CDR1 and CDR2 (germline): SGHKS, YYEKEE (reference sequence). V lost 0 bases to trimming and J lost 6 bases, with 12 bases between them. The CDR3 region is CASSLDQGIDGYTF. For the CDR3, the DNA is TGTGCCAGCAGCTTGGATCAGGGGATTGATGGCTACACCTTC.

This chain links TRBV28 with TRBJ2-7, with D possibly being TRBD2 (5 bases). V was pared by 6 bases and J by 2 bases, with 17 bases between. Germline lookup yields CDR1 MDHEN and CDR2 SYDVKM. This CDR3 contains 15 residues. Here the CDR3 DNA reads TGTGCCAGCAGCTCCTTAGGAGGAGCGGCCTACGAGCAGTACTTC. It encodes CASSSLGGAAYEQYF.

This clone was seen a few times. With a much larger clone just one base away, this may be a read error. Different DNA sequences within this sample yield the same CDR3. The chain uses TRBV30 and TRBJ1-3, with D possibly TRBD1 on 6 matching bases. The CDR3 consists of 13 residues. The germline gives CDR1 GTSNPN, CDR2 SVGIG (reference sequence). The V end lost 3 bases, the J end lost 4 bases, and 10 bases lay between the germline ends. CDR3 nucleotide sequence: TGTGCCTGGAGCGTGGGGGCCGGAAACACCATATATTTT. Encoded protein: CAWSVGAGNTIYF.

The chain recombines TRBV30 with TRBJ2-5; 7 positions match TRBD1. The J call may be in error: the DNA end matches TRBJ2-7 better. The germline gives CDR1 GTSNPN, CDR2 SVGIG (reference sequence). The CDR3 consists of 15 residues. This CDR3 reads CAWRSGQPGSYEQYF. The DNA of the CDR3 is TGTGCCTGGAGATCGGGACAGCCGGGCTCCTACGAGCAGTACTTC.

The rearrangement uses TRBV7-2 and TRBJ2-5, with 8 bases matching TRBD1. The CDR3 runs 14 residues. V shed 6 bases and J 2 bases; nucleotides not matched to a gene: 5. Germline-derived CDR1 and CDR2 are SGHTA and FQGNSA. CDR3 nucleotides: TGTGCCAGCAGATTCGGACAGGGTCAAGAGACCCAGTACTTC. It codes for CASRFGQGQETQYF.

In nucleotides, the CDR3 is TGTGCCAGCAGTTACTCGGCCAGGGCAGGATACGAGCAGTACTTC. This codes for CASSYSARAGYEQYF. V gene TRBV6-5 combines with J gene TRBJ2-7, with TRBD1 as a possible D gene (5 bases). The V gene lost 0 bases and the J gene lost 4 bases, with 13 bases spanning the gap. Looked up from germline, CDR1 is MNHEY and CDR2 is SVGAGI. CDR3 length: 15 residues.

The chain recombines TRBV29-1 with TRBJ2-5; TRBD1 is a possible D gene (5 bases). CDR3 size: 13 residues. Per the germline V gene, CDR1 is SQVTM and CDR2 is ANQGSEA. Deletions cut 2 bases from V and 5 bases from J, with 12 bases between. Written as DNA, the CDR3 is TGCAGCGTTGAACGTGAAAGGGGCGAGACCCAGTACTTC. Translated, it gives CSVERERGETQYF.

In this sample, this clone turned up once. This chain links TRBV7-3 with TRBJ2-2; 9 bases agree with TRBD2. The length of the CDR3 is 14 residues. CDR1 is SGHTA and CDR2 is FQGTGA in the germline V gene. V dropped 5 bases and J dropped 6; count of bases not matched to a gene: 4. Written as DNA, the CDR3 is TGTGCCAGCAGCCCCCGCGGGGGGGCCGGGGAGCTGTTTTTT. Translation gives CASSPRGGAGELFF.

A single count supports this clone. This chain links TRBV27 with TRBJ1-1; a weak D match, TRBD1 (5 bases). CDR1 is MNHEY, CDR2 SMNVEV, per germline (reference sequence). The V end was cut by 5 bases, the J end by 6 bases, with 22 bases between. The CDR3 is made up of 16 amino acids. In DNA, the CDR3 is TGTGCCAGCAGTCCCCGCTCCGACAGTTTACGGCCTGAAGCTTTCTTT. This gives the protein CASSPRSDSLRPEAFF.

CDR3 DNA sequence: TGTGCCAGCAGACTTGCCGGGAATTACTATGGCTACACCTTC. Its protein is CASRLAGNYYGYTF. The V call is TRBV28, the J call TRBJ1-2; unclear D gene. Trimming pared 6 bases from V and 3 bases from J, leaving 14 bases between. This CDR3 has 14 residues. Germline V gives CDR1 MDHEN, CDR2 SYDVKM.

This clone appeared a few times. The chain employs TRBV9 and TRBJ1-2; 7 bases are shared with TRBD1. The germline V gene has CDR1 SGDLS and CDR2 YYNGEE. V was clipped by 4 bases and J by 0 bases; unmatched bases: 6. This CDR3 is 15 amino acids long. For the CDR3, the DNA is TGTGCCAGCAGCCCCCGACAGGGTTCTAACTATGGCTACACCTTC. Translated, it gives CASSPRQGSNYGYTF.

The CDR3 nucleotides are TGTGCCAGCAAGAGGCCATTGACCCGAGGAGGGGTAACGACCCAGTACTTC. This codes for CASKRPLTRGGVTTQYF. The chain joins TRBV28 to TRBJ2-7; D is perhaps TRBD2 (6 bases). The J call may be faulty, since TRBJ2-5 better matches the DNA end. The CDR3 is 17 amino acids. The germline V gene encodes CDR1 MDHEN and CDR2 SYDVKM.

This rearrangement joins TRBV19 to TRBJ2-7, with D uncertain. The CDR3 totals 14 residues. CDR1 is LNHDA, CDR2 SQIVND, per germline (reference sequence). Between the trimmed V and J ends, which lost 1 base and 2 bases, there was a span of 9 bases. CDR3 sequence: CASSIGVLPYEQYF. CDR3 coding DNA: TGTGCCAGTAGTATAGGTGTCCTTCCCTACGAGCAGTACTTC.

CDR3 DNA sequence: TGTGCCAGCAGCTTAGAGGTGGAGGGAAACACTGAAGCTTTCTTT. It encodes CASSLEVEGNTEAFF. The genes are TRBV11-3 and TRBJ1-1; D uncertain. Deletions cut 0 bases from V and 2 bases from J, with 10 bases between. The CDR3 is 15 amino acids. Germline CDR1 SGHNT, CDR2 YENEEA.